This TCR beta chain comes out of a study of CD8 T cells in Susac syndrome. Findings of the study overall: Only a relatively small number of individuals were included in the TCR sequencing and HLA analysis.

Sequencing of TCR beta drew on CD8+ and CD4+ T cells from blood. About this clonotype: The antigen is unknown.

Reverse transcription of roughly 0.45 to 1 ug RNA was performed with random hexamers. Each CDR3 protein is one row after TCRdb ran MiXCR on the immunoSEQ multiplex PCR reads. The table shows about 150,000 distinct CDR3 sequences, with about 94% occurring only once. The sequenced material came from CD4+ T cells from PBMCs. The clonotype comes from a human donor with Susac syndrome.

CDR3 in amino acids: CASSIPGELFF. In DNA, the CDR3 is TGTGCCAGTAGTATACCCGGGGAGCTGTTTTTT. The gene calls are TRBV19 and TRBJ2-2; D is ambiguous. V lost 2 bases to trimming and J lost 6 bases, with 1 base between them. In germline, CDR1 is LNHDA, CDR2 SQIVND (reference sequence). This CDR3 comprises 11 residues.